This T cell receptor (beta chain) is drawn from a study of blood T cells in healthy people across ages. Notes on the study in general: Diversity of TCR beta per million T cells declined in a roughly linear way with age. Nothing was known about donor CMV status, and this possibly confounded expanded clonotype changes.

The CDR3 length is 15 residues. J was trimmed by 5 bases and V by 6 bases; bases with no gene match: 7. Sample-barcoded 5' priming and a J-beta primer mix drove a second PCR of about 6 to 12 cycles. TCRdb ran MiXCR on the 5' RACE reads and lists one entry per CDR3 protein. In the table there are roughly 1,500,000 distinct CDR3 sequences, approximately 42% of which are singletons. This clonotype was seen just once. The antigen is unknown. This clonotype originated in a woman between 18 and 29 years old in good health. The sample consisted of blood. V is TRBV12-3 or TRBV12-4 and J is TRBJ2-3; 11 positions match TRBD2. The CDR3 bases are TGTGCCAGCAGCACGACTAGCGGGGCCCTAGATACGCAGTATTTT. Protein product: CASSTTSGALDTQYF.